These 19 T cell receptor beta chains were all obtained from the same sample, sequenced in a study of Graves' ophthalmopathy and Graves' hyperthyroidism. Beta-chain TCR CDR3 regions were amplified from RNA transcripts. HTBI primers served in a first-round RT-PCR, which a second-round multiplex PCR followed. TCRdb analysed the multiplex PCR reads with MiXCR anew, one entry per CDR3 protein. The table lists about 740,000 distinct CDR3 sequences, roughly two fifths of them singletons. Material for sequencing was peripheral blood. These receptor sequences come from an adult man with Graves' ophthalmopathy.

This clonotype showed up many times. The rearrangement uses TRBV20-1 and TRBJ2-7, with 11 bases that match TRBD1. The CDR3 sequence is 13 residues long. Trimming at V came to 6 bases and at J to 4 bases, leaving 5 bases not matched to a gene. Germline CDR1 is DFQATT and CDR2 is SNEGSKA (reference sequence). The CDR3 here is CSAVGQGAYEQYF. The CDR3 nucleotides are TGCAGTGCCGTTGGACAGGGGGCTTACGAGCAGTACTTC.

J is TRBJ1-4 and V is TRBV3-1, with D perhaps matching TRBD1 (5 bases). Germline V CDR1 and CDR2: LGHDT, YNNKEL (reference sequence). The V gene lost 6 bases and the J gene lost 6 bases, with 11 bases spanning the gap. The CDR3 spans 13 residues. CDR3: CASSRGRDEKLFF. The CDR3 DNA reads TGTGCCAGCAGTCGGGGCAGGGATGAAAAACTGTTTTTT.

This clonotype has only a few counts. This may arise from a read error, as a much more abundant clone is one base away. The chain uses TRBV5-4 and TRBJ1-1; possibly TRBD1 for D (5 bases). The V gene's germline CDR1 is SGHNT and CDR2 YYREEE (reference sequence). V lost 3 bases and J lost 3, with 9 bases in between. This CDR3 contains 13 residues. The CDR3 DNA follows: TGTGCCAGCAGCTCCCCGGGGGACACTGAAGCTTTCTTT. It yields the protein CASSSPGDTEAFF.

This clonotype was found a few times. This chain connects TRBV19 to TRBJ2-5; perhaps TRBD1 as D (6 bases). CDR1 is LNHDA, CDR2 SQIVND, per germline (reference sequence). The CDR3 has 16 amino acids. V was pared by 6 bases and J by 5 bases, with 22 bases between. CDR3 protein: CASSGDTKGPGETQYF. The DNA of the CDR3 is TGTGCCAGTAGCGGGGACACCAAGGGCCCGGGGGAGACCCAGTACTTC.

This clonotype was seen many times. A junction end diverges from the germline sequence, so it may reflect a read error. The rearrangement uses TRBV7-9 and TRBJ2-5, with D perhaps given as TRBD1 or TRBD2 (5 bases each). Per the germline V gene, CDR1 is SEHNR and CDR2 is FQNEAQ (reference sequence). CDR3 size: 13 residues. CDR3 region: CASSSGPGETQYF. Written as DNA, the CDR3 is TGTGCTAGCAGCTCGGGACCGGGAGAGACCCAGTACTTC.

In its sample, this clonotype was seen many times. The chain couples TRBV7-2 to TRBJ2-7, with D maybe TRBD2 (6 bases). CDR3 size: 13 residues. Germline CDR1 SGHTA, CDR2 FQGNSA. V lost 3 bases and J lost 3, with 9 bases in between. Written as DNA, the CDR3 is TGTGCCAGCAGCTTTGGGACTCTCTACGAGCAGTACTTC. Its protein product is CASSFGTLYEQYF.

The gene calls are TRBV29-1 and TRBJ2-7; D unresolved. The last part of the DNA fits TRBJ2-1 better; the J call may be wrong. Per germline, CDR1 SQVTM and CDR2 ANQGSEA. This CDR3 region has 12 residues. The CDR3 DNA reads TGCAGCGTTGAAGGTACGACGGGTGAGCAGTTCTTC. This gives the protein CSVEGTTGEQFF.

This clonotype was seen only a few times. The DNA of the CDR3 is TGTGCCAGCAGCGGCGGTGCGGGAGGCCCGGGGGAGACCCAGTACTTC. As protein: CASSGGAGGPGETQYF. J is TRBJ2-5 and V is TRBV9; 8 nucleotides line up with TRBD2. The CDR3 is made up of 16 amino acids. Germline V gene sequence: CDR1 SGDLS, CDR2 YYNGEE. With 3 bases clipped from V and 5 bases from J, the junction kept 12 bases outside the gene matches.

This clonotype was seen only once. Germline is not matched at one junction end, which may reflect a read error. The CDR3 loop reads CASSIGQGNAEAFF. Here the CDR3 DNA reads TGTGCCAGTAGTATCGGACAGGGGAACGCTGAAGCTTTCTTT. The chain couples TRBV19 to TRBJ1-1; 9 nucleotides line up with TRBD1. The CDR3 runs 14 residues. Looked up from germline, CDR1 is LNHDA and CDR2 is SQIVND (reference sequence).

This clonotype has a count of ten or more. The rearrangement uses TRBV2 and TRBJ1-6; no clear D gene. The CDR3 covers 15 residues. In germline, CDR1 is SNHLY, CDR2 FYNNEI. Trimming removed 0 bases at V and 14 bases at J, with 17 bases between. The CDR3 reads CASSEATTRGVTLHF. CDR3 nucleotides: TGTGCCAGCAGTGAAGCGACGACGCGGGGTGTGACCCTCCACTTT.

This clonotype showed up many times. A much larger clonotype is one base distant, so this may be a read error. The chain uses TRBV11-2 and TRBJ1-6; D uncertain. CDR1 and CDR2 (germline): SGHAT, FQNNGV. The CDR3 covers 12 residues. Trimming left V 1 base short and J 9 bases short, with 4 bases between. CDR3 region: CASSLASSPLHF. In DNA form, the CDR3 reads TGTGCCAGCAGCTTAGCGAGTTCACCCCTCCACTTT.

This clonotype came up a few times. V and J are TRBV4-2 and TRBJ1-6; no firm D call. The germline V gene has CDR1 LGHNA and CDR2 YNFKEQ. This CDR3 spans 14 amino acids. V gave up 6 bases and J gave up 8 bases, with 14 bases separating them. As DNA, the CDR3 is TGTGCCAGCAGTTTAAGGGTCTGGCATTCACCCCTCCACTTT. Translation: CASSLRVWHSPLHF.

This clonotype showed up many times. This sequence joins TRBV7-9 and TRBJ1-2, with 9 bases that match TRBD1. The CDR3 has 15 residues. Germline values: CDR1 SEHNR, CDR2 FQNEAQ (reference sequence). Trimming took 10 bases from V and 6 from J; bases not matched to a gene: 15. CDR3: CATLQPGQGRDGYTF. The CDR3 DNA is TGTGCCACCTTACAACCGGGACAGGGAAGAGATGGCTACACCTTC. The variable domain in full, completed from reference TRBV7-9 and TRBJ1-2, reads DTGVSQNPRHKITKRGQNVTFRCDPISEHNRLYWYRQTLGQGPEFLTYFQNEAQLEKSRLLSDRFSAERPKGSFSTLEIQRTEQGDSAMYLCATLQPGQGRDGYTFGSGTRLTVV.

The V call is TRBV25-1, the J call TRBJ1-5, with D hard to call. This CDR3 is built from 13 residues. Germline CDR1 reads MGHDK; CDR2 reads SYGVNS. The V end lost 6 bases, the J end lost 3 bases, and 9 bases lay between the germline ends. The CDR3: CASSGQINQPQHF. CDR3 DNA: TGTGCCAGCAGCGGGCAGATCAATCAGCCCCAGCATTTT.

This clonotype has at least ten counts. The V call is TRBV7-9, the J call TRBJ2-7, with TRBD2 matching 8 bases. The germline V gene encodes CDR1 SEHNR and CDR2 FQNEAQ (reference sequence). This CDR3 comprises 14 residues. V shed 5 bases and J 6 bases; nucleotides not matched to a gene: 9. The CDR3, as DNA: TGTGCCAGCAGCGCATCCGGGAGGGATGCCGAGCAGTACTTC. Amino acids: CASSASGRDAEQYF.

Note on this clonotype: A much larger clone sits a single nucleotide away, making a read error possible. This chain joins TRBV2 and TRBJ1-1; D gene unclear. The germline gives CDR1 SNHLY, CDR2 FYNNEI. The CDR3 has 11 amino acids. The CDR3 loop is CASRDPTEASF. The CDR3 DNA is TGTGCCAGCAGGGACCCGACTGAAGCTTCCTTT.

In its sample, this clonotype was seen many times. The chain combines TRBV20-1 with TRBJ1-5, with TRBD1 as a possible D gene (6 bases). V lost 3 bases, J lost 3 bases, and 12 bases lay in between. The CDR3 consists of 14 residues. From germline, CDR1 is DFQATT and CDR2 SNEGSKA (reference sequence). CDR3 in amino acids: CSASAGAVNQPQHF. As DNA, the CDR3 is TGCAGTGCTAGCGCAGGGGCCGTCAATCAGCCCCAGCATTTT.

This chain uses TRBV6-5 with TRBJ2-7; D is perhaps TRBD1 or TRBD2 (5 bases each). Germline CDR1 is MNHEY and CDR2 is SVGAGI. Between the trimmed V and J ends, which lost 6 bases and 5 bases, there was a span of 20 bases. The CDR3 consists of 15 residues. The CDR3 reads CASRFRDGLRDEQYF. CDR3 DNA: TGTGCCAGCAGGTTCCGGGACGGACTTCGAGACGAGCAGTACTTC.

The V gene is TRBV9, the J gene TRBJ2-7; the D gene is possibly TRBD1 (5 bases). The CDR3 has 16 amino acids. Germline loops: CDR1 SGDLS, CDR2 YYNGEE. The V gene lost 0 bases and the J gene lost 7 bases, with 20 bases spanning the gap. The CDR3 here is CASSVDGGRVLGEQYF. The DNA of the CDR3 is TGTGCCAGCAGCGTAGATGGCGGCAGGGTATTAGGGGAGCAGTACTTC. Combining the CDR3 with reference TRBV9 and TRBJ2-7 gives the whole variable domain DSGVTQTPKHLITATGQRVTLRCSPRSGDLSVYWYQQSLDQGLQFLIQYYNGEERAKGNILERFSAQQFPDLHSELNLSSLELGDSALYFCASSVDGGRVLGEQYFGPGTRLTVT.